This is a list of T cell receptor beta chains from one sample in a study of cytomegalovirus exposure and HLA in healthy donors. Assay: immunoSEQ multiplex PCR; the TCRdb copy retains only in-frame clones and omits some. Here the sample table reports about 84,000 clones. Sequencing was carried out using PBMCs. The origin of the receptors is a man aged 45-65 years in good health and CMV-seronegative. Both conserved end residues are part of each CDR3. D genes are given only for firm matches.

J gene,V gene,D gene,CDR3 protein,CDR3 DNA
TRBJ1-1,TRBV5-1,NA,CASSLLSMNTEAFF,TGCGCCAGCAGCTTGCTATCTATGAACACTGAAGCTTTCTTT
TRBJ1-5,TRBV18,NA,CASSPPGRGDSNQPQHF,TGTGCCAGCTCACCACCTGGCAGGGGAGATAGCAATCAGCCCCAGCATTTT
TRBJ1-1,TRBV27,TRBD1,CASRRAGGYMNTEAFF,TGTGCCAGCAGGCGGGCAGGGGGTTACATGAACACTGAAGCTTTCTTT
TRBJ1-4,TRBV9,NA,CASSAREKLFF,TGTGCCAGCAGCGCGAGGGAAAAACTGTTTTTT
TRBJ2-2,TRBV28,NA,CASKWGLIGELFF,TGTGCCAGCAAGTGGGGGCTCATCGGGGAGCTGTTTTTT
TRBJ2-5,TRBV10-3,TRBD1,CAISGTARETQYF,TGTGCCATCAGCGGGACAGCACGAGAGACCCAGTACTTC
TRBJ1-2,TRBV28,NA,CASSLIPVSRSYGYTF,TGTGCCAGCAGTTTAATACCCGTATCTCGGAGCTATGGCTACACCTTC
TRBJ2-7,TRBV6-5,TRBD1,CASSSGTGDGQQYF,TGTGCCAGCAGTTCCGGGACAGGGGATGGGCAGCAGTACTTC
TRBJ2-7,TRBV5-1,NA,CASSLDGGPDGAYEQYF,TGCGCCAGCAGCTTGGATGGTGGCCCTGATGGTGCCTACGAGCAGTACTTC
TRBJ2-7,TRBV5-6,NA,CASSLVGRSAYEQYF,TGTGCCAGCAGCTTGGTCGGCAGAAGCGCCTACGAGCAGTACTTC
TRBJ1-1,TRBV28,NA,CASILPGRDTEAFF,TGTGCCAGCATTCTCCCAGGTAGAGACACTGAAGCTTTCTTT
TRBJ1-1,TRBV11-2,NA,CASSLNRVGTEAFF,TGTGCCAGCAGCTTAAACAGGGTGGGCACTGAAGCTTTCTTT
TRBJ1-5,TRBV7-2,NA,CASSPLLNQPQHF,TGTGCCAGCAGCCCACTTTTGAATCAGCCCCAGCATTTT
TRBJ2-1,TRBV7-9,TRBD2,CASSLRTSGFYNEQFF,TGTGCCAGCAGCTTACGGACTAGCGGCTTCTACAATGAGCAGTTCTTC
TRBJ2-2,TRBV5-3,TRBD2,CARNPAGAANTGELFF,TGTGCCAGAAACCCAGCGGGGGCCGCGAACACCGGGGAGCTGTTTTTT
TRBJ2-3,TRBV19,NA,CASSSRHSSTDTQYF,TGTGCCAGTAGTAGCAGACACTCTAGCACAGATACGCAGTATTTT
TRBJ2-2,TRBV19,NA,CASGQYPNTGELFF,TGTGCCAGTGGTCAGTACCCGAACACCGGGGAGCTGTTTTTT
TRBJ2-1,TRBV7-6,TRBD2,CASSLGAGVYNEQFF,TGTGCCAGCAGCTTGGGAGCGGGGGTCTACAATGAGCAGTTCTTC
TRBJ2-3,TRBV5-1,TRBD2,CASSLLALSTDTQYF,TGCGCCAGCAGCCTACTAGCGTTAAGCACAGATACGCAGTATTTT
TRBJ2-1,TRBV7-2,NA,CASSLPLALNEQFF,TGTGCCAGCAGCTTACCCCTAGCGCTCAATGAGCAGTTCTTC
TRBJ2-7,TRBV5-1,TRBD1,CASSPGQGFYEQYF,TGCGCCAGCAGCCCGGGACAGGGGTTCTACGAGCAGTACTTC
TRBJ1-4,TRBV7-9,NA,CASTRVSTNEKLFF,TGTGCCAGCACCCGGGTTTCAACTAATGAAAAACTGTTTTTT
TRBJ2-7,TRBV18,NA,CASSLAAEQYF,TGTGCCAGCTCACTGGCAGCGGAGCAGTACTTC
TRBJ1-1,TRBV27,NA,CASSFSLNTEAFF,TGTGCCAGCAGTTTCAGTTTGAACACTGAAGCTTTCTTT
TRBJ2-3,TRBV7-3,NA,CASSAHHREPTDTQYF,TGTGCCAGCAGCGCCCACCACAGGGAACCCACAGATACGCAGTATTTT
TRBJ1-1,TRBV27,NA,CASSLKQNTEAFF,TGTGCCAGCAGTCTTAAGCAGAACACTGAAGCTTTCTTT
TRBJ1-6,TRBV7-9,NA,CASSRRQVGSPLHF,TGTGCCAGCAGCCGTCGCCAGGTTGGTTCACCCCTCCACTTT
TRBJ2-7,TRBV7-2,TRBD2,CASSFGGGDYEQYF,TGTGCCAGCAGCTTCGGCGGGGGGGACTACGAGCAGTACTTC
TRBJ1-2,TRBV6-5,TRBD1,CASSYGTGKGYGYTF,TGTGCCAGCAGTTACGGGACAGGGAAGGGCTATGGCTACACCTTC
TRBJ1-1,TRBV9,NA,CASSVGGVSGTEAFF,TGTGCCAGCAGCGTAGGGGGGGTGTCGGGTACTGAAGCTTTCTTT
TRBJ2-2,TRBV4-1,TRBD2,CASSQDAFGTSSGELFF,TGCGCCAGCAGCCAAGATGCCTTCGGGACTAGTTCCGGGGAGCTGTTTTTT
TRBJ2-5,TRBV9,NA,CASSPITQETQYF,TGTGCCAGCAGCCCTATAACCCAAGAGACCCAGTACTTC
TRBJ1-1,TRBV9,TRBD1,CASSPTSWGAGGNTEAFF,TGTGCCAGCAGCCCCACCTCCTGGGGAGCAGGGGGGAACACTGAAGCTTTCTTT
TRBJ1-3,TRBV7-2,NA,CASSLRTEPSGNTIYF,TGTGCCAGCAGCTTAAGGACAGAGCCCTCTGGAAACACCATATATTTT
TRBJ1-4,TRBV5-6,NA,CASSLGDRTNEKLFF,TGTGCCAGCAGCTTGGGAGACAGGACTAATGAAAAACTGTTTTTT
TRBJ1-5,TRBV6-5,TRBD1,CASSEGAGQPQHF,TGTGCCAGCAGTGAGGGGGCAGGGCAGCCCCAGCATTTT
TRBJ2-5,TRBV7-2,TRBD1,CASSFQGGTETQYF,TGTGCCAGCAGCTTTCAAGGGGGCACGGAGACCCAGTACTTC
TRBJ1-1,TRBV6-1,NA,CASRGVQGNTEAFF,TGTGCCAGCAGAGGTGTTCAGGGGAACACTGAAGCTTTCTTT
TRBJ2-2,TRBV30,NA,CAWSVHSYTGELFF,TGTGCCTGGAGTGTACATTCTTACACCGGGGAGCTGTTTTTT
TRBJ1-4,TRBV7-9,NA,CASSLEAGAPFF,TGTGCCAGCAGCTTAGAAGCGGGGGCGCCTTTTTTT
TRBJ1-2,TRBV5-8,NA,CASSQGWANYGYTF,TGTGCCAGCAGCCAGGGTTGGGCTAACTATGGCTACACCTTC
TRBJ1-2,TRBV7-2,TRBD1,CASSLVQGGYGYTF,TGTGCCAGCAGCTTAGTACAGGGGGGTTATGGCTACACCTTC
TRBJ2-7,TRBV10-3,TRBD2,CAISSISGGDHEQYF,TGTGCCATCAGTAGCATTAGCGGGGGGGACCACGAGCAGTACTTC
TRBJ1-5,TRBV19,TRBD1,CASSPYRGLISNQPQHF,TGTGCCAGTAGCCCATACAGGGGGCTCATAAGCAATCAGCCCCAGCATTTT
TRBJ1-1,TRBV9,NA,CASSPDRANTEAFF,TGTGCCAGCAGCCCGGACAGAGCAAACACTGAAGCTTTCTTT
TRBJ2-1,TRBV18,NA,CASSPPPYNEQFF,TGTGCCAGCTCACCACCTCCTTACAATGAGCAGTTCTTC
TRBJ2-7,TRBV28,NA,CASSLNLGAEEQYF,TGTGCCAGCAGTTTAAATCTGGGGGCCGAAGAGCAGTACTTC
TRBJ1-4,TRBV6-6,NA,CASSYTGSATNEKLFF,TGTGCCAGCAGTTACACAGGAAGTGCAACTAATGAAAAACTGTTTTTT
TRBJ2-7,TRBV5-6,NA,CASSLPDRYEQYF,TGTGCCAGCAGCTTGCCAGACAGGTACGAGCAGTACTTC
TRBJ1-6,TRBV4-2,NA,CASSQERSGQHNSPLHF,TGTGCCAGCAGCCAAGAGAGGTCAGGACAGCATAATTCACCCCTCCACTTT
TRBJ2-5,TRBV5-1,NA,CASSWGPGGQETQYF,TGCGCCAGCAGCTGGGGGCCAGGGGGGCAAGAGACCCAGTACTTC
TRBJ2-4,TRBV28,NA,CASSVGPYIRQNIQYF,TGTGCCAGCAGTGTGGGGCCTTACATTCGCCAAAACATTCAGTACTTC
TRBJ2-2,TRBV7-9,NA,CASSFSNTGELFF,TGTGCCAGCAGCTTCTCGAACACCGGGGAGCTGTTTTTT